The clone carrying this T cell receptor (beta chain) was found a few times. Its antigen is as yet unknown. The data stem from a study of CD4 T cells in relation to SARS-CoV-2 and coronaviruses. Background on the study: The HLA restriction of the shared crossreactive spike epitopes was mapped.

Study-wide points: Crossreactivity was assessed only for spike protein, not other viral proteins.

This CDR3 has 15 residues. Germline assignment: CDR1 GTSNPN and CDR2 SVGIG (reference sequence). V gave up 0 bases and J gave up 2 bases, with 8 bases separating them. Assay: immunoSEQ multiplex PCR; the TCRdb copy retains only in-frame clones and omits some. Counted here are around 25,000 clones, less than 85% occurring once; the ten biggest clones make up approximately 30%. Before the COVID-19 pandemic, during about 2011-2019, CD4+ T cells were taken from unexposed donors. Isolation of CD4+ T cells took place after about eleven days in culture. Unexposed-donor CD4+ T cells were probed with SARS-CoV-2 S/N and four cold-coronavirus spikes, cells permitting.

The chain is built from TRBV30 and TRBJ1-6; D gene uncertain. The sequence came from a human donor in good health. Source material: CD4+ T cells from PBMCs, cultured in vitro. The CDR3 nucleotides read TGTGCCTGGAGTGTGGTTGTGGCCTATAATTCACCCCTCCACTTT. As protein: CAWSVVVAYNSPLHF.